This TCR beta chain stems from a study of T cells in Graves' hyperthyroidism and ophthalmopathy (dated by TCRdb to the late 2010s). About the full investigation: Peripheral blood samples were taken at initial diagnosis, before any treatment was given. To identify TCR V-J signatures that set the groups apart, the researchers used a discovery cohort of approximately 98 patients, made up of 40 to 45 with Graves' ophthalmopathy and around 58 with stable Graves' hyperthyroidism. Prospective prediction of ophthalmopathy was tested in an independent validation cohort of about 19 hyperthyroidism patients and around 16 patients who later progressed to ophthalmopathy. For training and testing, the approximately 97 patients in the discovery cohort were randomly divided in a 7:3 ratio. In over five Graves' hyperthyroidism patients, the study also compared T-cell repertoires from thyroid tissue with T-cell repertoires from blood. After blood sampling, hyperthyroidism patients were treated with methimazole at a starting dose of 30 mg daily, and ophthalmopathy patients were treated with high-dose intravenous methylprednisolone. The paper describes TCR Vbeta CDR3 sequencing of 140 or so peripheral blood samples, made up of 40 to 45 ophthalmopathy patients, roughly 72 hyperthyroidism patients and some 17 progressor patients.

CDR1 and CDR2, looked up from the germline V gene, are MDHEN and SYDVKM. Counting both end residues, the CDR3 totals 13 amino acids. Only CDR3 DNA is held: 39 bases, read in frame from base 1. The germline ends are 11 bases apart after V is trimmed by 8 bases and J by 3 bases. Amplification of TCR beta CDR3 regions was carried out from RNA transcripts. The first round of RT-PCR for the TCR CDR3 was performed with the HTBI primer set and the Qiagen OneStep RT-PCR kit. A second multiplex PCR round built the libraries, followed by size selection and purification. The libraries were sequenced on an Illumina HiSeq2000 using paired-end 100 bp reads. The study's own analysis went as follows. SOAPnuke was used to process the raw data, removing reads that contained adapters or uncalled bases, had a mean Phred below 15, or lacked an exact match to the constant primer or identifier. COPE v1.2.5 was used to merge the high-quality paired reads, and each unique nucleotide sequence was defined as a clonotype. MiTCR v1.1 was used to align the clonotypes against IMGT TRBV, TRBD and TRBJ reference segments. The analysis included only V-J combinations with a frequency above 0.0001, which together covered around 99% of the repertoires. A TCS score was defined as the ratio between F50 (clonal expansion) and ExV (chaos), using BLOSUM62-based TCRdist between CDR3 peptides within each V-J. Welch's t-statistics and random forest reduced fewer than 600 V-J features to 10 to 15, which were used in a naive Bayes classifier (R e1071). TCRdb took the public reads, trimmed them with fastp at Q25, ran MiXCR for clone calling and kept in-frame beta chains. Each CDR3 protein gets just one entry, which takes the most common genes and DNA from the rows behind it. The V and J calls reflect TCRdb's pipeline rather than the authors' work. The sample table shows roughly 280,000 distinct CDR3 sequences, and approximately 21% are seen once. The top ten clonotypes cover about 60% of the sample.

This clonotype was found a few times. Its antigen remains undetermined. Given the absence of the conserved phenylalanine or tryptophan at the CDR3 end, a read error is likely. Ophthalmopathy patients had moderately to severely active disease, Clinical Activity Score of at least 3, NOSPECS grade of at least 4, and duration under 3 months. Exclusion was applied to patients with uncontrolled infections, other autoimmune diseases, pregnancy or lactation. Diagnoses relied on clinical symptoms, serum thyroxine and TRAb, thyroid ultrasound and orbital computed tomography. PBMCs were separated from approximately 9.9 ml of fresh peripheral blood using Ficoll-Paque density gradient centrifugation. Total RNA was extracted using Trizol reagent, and RNA quality was assessed on an Agilent 2100 Bioanalyzer. The investigation overall reported the following: In validation, the model predicted progression to ophthalmopathy with over 65% sensitivity and approximately 78% specificity, a median of about 6 months before onset. Ophthalmopathy was separated from stable hyperthyroidism by a 13 V-J signature model, with about 86% sensitivity and roughly 84% specificity obtained in cross-validation and 80%/75% obtained in testing. Most expanded thyroid clonotypes (frequency above 0.001) were also found in blood, which suggests that blood repertoires may mirror thyroid immune responses. No statistical method was used to set the sample size in advance, and investigators knew the group allocation.

The chain is made from TRBV28 and TRBJ1-5, with TRBD1 as a weak D call on 5 bases. The sequenced sample was blood. This receptor was identified in a young man with Graves' ophthalmopathy. The DNA reads as follows: TGTGCCAGCGGCAGGGTGAACAATCAGCCCCAGCATCTT. It translates as CASGRVNNQPQHL.